This passage covers 3 T cell receptor beta chains from one sample sequenced in a study of blood T cells in healthy people across ages (dated by TCRdb to 2015 to 2017). The method was 5' RACE. TCRdb shows the sequencer as Illumina HiSeq 2500. A second PCR of about 6 to 11 cycles was performed with a sample-barcoded 5' primer and a J-beta primer mix. The raw public reads went through TCRdb reprocessing: fastp at Q25, MiXCR clone calling, in-frame beta chains kept. Each entry merges the rows of one CDR3 protein and shows their most common DNA and genes. The sample table lists around 1.5 million distinct CDR3 sequences, roughly 45% of them with a count of one. Around 8% of the sample belongs to the ten largest clones. Sequences were obtained from blood. The receptors were gathered from a woman between 18 and 30 years old in good health.

This clonotype was counted only a few times. The genes are TRBV6-1 and TRBJ1-2, with TRBD1 matching 8 bases. The germline CDR1 and CDR2 sequences are MNHNS and SASEGT. The CDR3 totals 17 residues. V was clipped by 9 bases and J by 6 bases; unmatched bases: 21. In DNA form, the CDR3 reads TGTGCCAGGCCCGGAGGGAAAAAGGACAGGGCCGATGATGGCTACACCTTC. Translating it yields CARPGGKKDRADDGYTF.

This chain connects TRBV5-4 to TRBJ2-1, with 8 nucleotides matching TRBD2. The CDR3 has 16 amino acids. In germline, CDR1 is SGHNT, CDR2 YYREEE (reference sequence). V gave up 3 bases and J gave up 4 bases; unmatched junction bases: 9. The DNA for the CDR3 is TGTGCCAGCAGCTCCCCTAAAGCGGGAGAGTACAATGAGCAGTTCTTC. This codes for CASSSPKAGEYNEQFF. The variable domain in full, with the rest retrieved from reference TRBV5-4 and TRBJ2-1, is ETGVTQSPTHLIKTRGQQVTLRCSSQSGHNTVSWYQQALGQGPQFIFQYYREEENGRGNFPPRFSGLQFPNYSSELNVNALELDDSALYLCASSSPKAGEYNEQFFGPGTRLTVL.

This chain joins TRBV29-1 and TRBJ1-1, with unresolved D. Trimming took 6 bases from V and 4 from J, leaving 18 bases between them. Germline V CDR1 and CDR2: SQVTM, ANQGSEA. The length of the CDR3 is 14 residues. The CDR3 DNA follows: TGCAGCGTGGCTAATCAGGCCATCATCACTGAAGCTTTCTTT. This encodes CSVANQAIITEAFF.